This is a list of T cell receptor beta chains from one sample in a study of a mutant IDH1 vaccine in newly diagnosed glioma. Only in-frame clones appear in the TCRdb table, and some are missing; sequencing was by immunoSEQ multiplex PCR. The sample shows some 42,000 clones, about 80% of them seen only once. These TCRs' antigens remain unknown. The sample consisted of PBMCs, taken from a glioma patient whose treatment included an IDH1 peptide vaccine. The source of these receptors is a woman between 45 and 60 years old with glioma. The CDR3 runs from the conserved cysteine through the conserved F or W.

TRBJ2-3	TRBV6-6	CASGSTDTQYF
TRBJ1-1	TRBV5-1	CASSSGQGGGTEAFF
TRBJ1-1	TRBV7-9	CASSLDGSEAFF
TRBJ1-2	TRBV19	CASSSGQGVGGYTF
TRBJ2-7	TRBV19	CASSISPAYEQYF
TRBJ1-3	TRBV30	CAWSEGQKINTIYF
TRBJ1-1	TRBV9	CASSATGLAEAFF
TRBJ1-2	TRBV6-1	CASTREGGFNYGYTF
TRBJ2-1	TRBV30	CVHQRDLIYNEQFF
TRBJ1-5	TRBV11-2	CASSLMTGDQPQHF
TRBJ1-1	TRBV4-3	CASSQDRQGGTEAFF
TRBJ1-1	TRBV9	CASSPVGGSPNTEAFF
TRBJ1-5	TRBV7-5	CARSSRDSNQPQHF
TRBJ2-7	TRBV7-2	CASSLGSGGVSYEQYF
TRBJ2-2	TRBV19	CASSTRPTGVGTGELFF
TRBJ1-2	TRBV18	CASSPSAGENGYTF
TRBJ1-3	TRBV5-1	CASSLGQASSGNTIYF
TRBJ2-1	TRBV12-5	CASGLTISYNEQFF
TRBJ1-6	TRBV18	CASSPRGTGQSSYNSPLHF
TRBJ1-4	TRBV2	CASNREDEKLFF
TRBJ1-1	TRBV19	CASSEMVNTEAFF
TRBJ2-7	TRBV19	CASSIEGSSYEQYF
TRBJ1-1	TRBV29-1	CSVRQGYSEAFF
TRBJ1-1	TRBV9	CASSVDSREAFF
TRBJ2-7	TRBV2	CASRGGRGLARYEQYF
TRBJ1-5	TRBV5-1	CASSPGTGVGNQPQHF
TRBJ2-4	TRBV5-6	CASSPGGAKNIQYF
TRBJ1-1	TRBV11-2	CASSLRQGGTEAFF
TRBJ1-5	TRBV6-4	CASSETDDQPQHF
TRBJ2-6	TRBV5-1	CASSLVPATSGANVLTF
TRBJ1-1	TRBV29-1	CSSPTGTEAFF